These T cell receptor beta chains were read from a single sample in a study of blood T cell repertoires in COVID-19. Clones were sequenced by immunoSEQ multiplex PCR, and TCRdb holds only the in-frame ones, with some missing. The sample includes 380,000 or so clones, around 92% seen only once; the top ten take 0.95% to 1.5%. The source material was peripheral blood. Receptor source: a man aged 40-50 years with acute or convalescent COVID-19. The CDR3 runs from the conserved cysteine through the conserved F or W. Each record gives: CDR3 length, D gene, J gene, V gene, clone size, CDR3 DNA, CDR3 protein. The D gene is left open where the match is weak. Clone size appears in some rows only: once, few, many, or a class for an expanded clone.

len: 16; d_gene: NA; j_gene: TRBJ1-3; v_gene: TRBV7-9; abundance: NA; CDR3nt: TGTGCCAGCAGCTTATCTTCCACCGGCTCTGGAAACACCATATATTTT; CDR3aa: CASSLSSTGSGNTIYF
len: 14; d_gene: TRBD1; j_gene: TRBJ1-1; v_gene: TRBV19; abundance: once; CDR3nt: TGTGCCACCGCCGAGGGACAGGCGAACACTGAAGCTTTCTTT; CDR3aa: CATAEGQANTEAFF
len: 14; d_gene: TRBD1; j_gene: TRBJ1-2; v_gene: TRBV13; abundance: NA; CDR3nt: TGTGCCAGCAGCCCGGGACAGGGCGACTATGGCTACACCTTC; CDR3aa: CASSPGQGDYGYTF
len: 24; d_gene: TRBD1; j_gene: TRBJ2-2; v_gene: TRBV5-1; abundance: NA; CDR3nt: TGCGCCAGCAGCTTGTTTCCAAAGGGGCACCCGGGACAGGGGGCACAGACGAACACCGGGGAGCTGTTTTTT; CDR3aa: CASSLFPKGHPGQGAQTNTGELFF
len: 13; d_gene: NA; j_gene: TRBJ1-1; v_gene: TRBV5-1; abundance: NA; CDR3nt: TGCGCCAGCAGCTTGGGACAGGCCATAGAAGCTTTCTTT; CDR3aa: CASSLGQAIEAFF
len: 16; d_gene: TRBD2; j_gene: TRBJ2-5; v_gene: TRBV4-1; abundance: NA; CDR3nt: TGCGCCAGCAGAGCAGACGTAGCGGGGGGACAAGAGACCCAGTACTTC; CDR3aa: CASRADVAGGQETQYF
len: 15; d_gene: NA; j_gene: TRBJ1-4; v_gene: TRBV6-5; abundance: NA; CDR3nt: TGTGCCAGCAGTAGGGACACAGCAACTAATGAAAAACTGTTTTTT; CDR3aa: CASSRDTATNEKLFF
len: 13; d_gene: NA; j_gene: TRBJ1-2; v_gene: TRBV7-8; abundance: NA; CDR3nt: TGTGCCAGCAGCTTATATCAGGGGTCCGGCTACACCTTC; CDR3aa: CASSLYQGSGYTF
len: 14; d_gene: NA; j_gene: TRBJ1-2; v_gene: TRBV10-2; abundance: NA; CDR3nt: TGCGCCAGCAGTGAAAACGCGGGATTCGAGTTGGACACCTTC; CDR3aa: CASSENAGFELDTF
len: 15; d_gene: NA; j_gene: TRBJ1-2; v_gene: TRBV14; abundance: NA; CDR3nt: TGTGCCAGCAGCCAAGATGAGCTGTCAGGGTGGGGCTACACCTTC; CDR3aa: CASSQDELSGWGYTF
len: 15; d_gene: TRBD2; j_gene: TRBJ2-7; v_gene: TRBV24-1; abundance: NA; CDR3nt: TGTGCCACCAGTGATCGGACTAGCGGGAGTTACGAGCAGTACTTC; CDR3aa: CATSDRTSGSYEQYF
len: 15; d_gene: NA; j_gene: TRBJ2-3; v_gene: TRBV2; abundance: NA; CDR3nt: TGTGCCAGCATCCCCTTGGGTGGGGGGACAGATACGCAGTATTTT; CDR3aa: CASIPLGGGTDTQYF
len: 12; d_gene: NA; j_gene: TRBJ2-7; v_gene: TRBV6-2/TRBV6-3; abundance: NA; CDR3nt: TGTGCCAGCAGTACAGTTTCCTACGAGCAGTACTTC; CDR3aa: CASSTVSYEQYF
len: 15; d_gene: NA; j_gene: TRBJ2-7; v_gene: TRBV7-6; abundance: NA; CDR3nt: TGTGCCAGCAGCTTAACCTCAGGGGTCTCCTACGAGCAGTACTTC; CDR3aa: CASSLTSGVSYEQYF